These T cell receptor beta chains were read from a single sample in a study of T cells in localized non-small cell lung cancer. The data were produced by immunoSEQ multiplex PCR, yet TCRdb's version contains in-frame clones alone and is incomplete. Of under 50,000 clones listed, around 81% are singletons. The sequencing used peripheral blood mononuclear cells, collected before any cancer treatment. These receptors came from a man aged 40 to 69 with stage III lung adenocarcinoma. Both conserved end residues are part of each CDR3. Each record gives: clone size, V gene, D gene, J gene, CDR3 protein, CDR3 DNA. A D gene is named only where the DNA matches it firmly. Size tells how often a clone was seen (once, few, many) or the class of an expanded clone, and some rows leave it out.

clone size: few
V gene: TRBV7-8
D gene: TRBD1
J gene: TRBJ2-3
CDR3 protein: CASSTSTGGNPTDTQYF
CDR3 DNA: TGTGCCAGCAGCACCAGTACAGGGGGCAACCCCACAGATACGCAGTATTTT

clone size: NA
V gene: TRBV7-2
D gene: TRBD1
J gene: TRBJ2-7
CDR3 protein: CASSSRGGTGVREQYF
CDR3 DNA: TGTGCCAGCAGCTCACGCGGGGGGACAGGGGTTCGTGAGCAGTACTTC

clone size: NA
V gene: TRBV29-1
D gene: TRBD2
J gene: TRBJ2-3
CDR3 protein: CSVDGTSGGPSTDTQYF
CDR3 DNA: TGCAGCGTAGACGGGACTAGCGGGGGCCCTAGCACAGATACGCAGTATTTT

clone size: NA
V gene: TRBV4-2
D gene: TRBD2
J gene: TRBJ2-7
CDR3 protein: CASSQDLPGGQYEQYF
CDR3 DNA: TGTGCCAGCAGCCAAGATTTGCCGGGGGGGCAATACGAGCAGTACTTC

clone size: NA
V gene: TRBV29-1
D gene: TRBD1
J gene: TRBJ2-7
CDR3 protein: CSVTTNRGYEQYF
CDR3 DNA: TGCAGCGTTACTACTAACAGGGGGTACGAGCAGTACTTC

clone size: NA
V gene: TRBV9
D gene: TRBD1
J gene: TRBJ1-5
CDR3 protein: CASSADGQGNQPQHF
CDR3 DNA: TGTGCCAGCAGCGCCGACGGACAGGGCAATCAGCCCCAGCATTTT

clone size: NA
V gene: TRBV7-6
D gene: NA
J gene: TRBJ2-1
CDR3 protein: CASSRQGTNNEQFF
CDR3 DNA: TGTGCCAGCAGCCGACAGGGGACTAACAATGAGCAGTTCTTC

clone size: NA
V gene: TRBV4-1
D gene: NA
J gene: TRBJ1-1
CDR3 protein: CASSQVDTATEAFF
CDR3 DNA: TGCGCCAGCAGCCAAGTAGACACTGCAACGGAGGCTTTCTTT

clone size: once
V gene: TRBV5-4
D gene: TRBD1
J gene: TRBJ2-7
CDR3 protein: CASSPDRSYEQYF
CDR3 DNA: TGTGCCAGCAGCCCGGACAGGTCCTACGAGCAGTACTTC

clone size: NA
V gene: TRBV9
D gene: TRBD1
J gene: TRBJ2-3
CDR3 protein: CASSLRQGGPTDTQYF
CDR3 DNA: TGTGCCAGCAGCCTCCGACAGGGGGGTCCCACAGATACGCAGTATTTT

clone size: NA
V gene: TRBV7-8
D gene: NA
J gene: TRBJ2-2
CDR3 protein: CASSLTGELFF
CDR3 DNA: TGTGCCAGCAGCTTAACCGGGGAGCTGTTTTTT

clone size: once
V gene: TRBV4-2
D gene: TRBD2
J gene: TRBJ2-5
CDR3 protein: CASSQATGLAKETQYF
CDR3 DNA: TGTGCCAGCAGCCAAGCGACGGGACTAGCCAAGGAGACCCAGTACTTC

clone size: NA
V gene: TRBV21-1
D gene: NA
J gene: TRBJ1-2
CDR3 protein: CASSKGLSGQGNRDGYTF
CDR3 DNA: TGTGCCAGCAGCAAAGGACTATCGGGGCAGGGTAATCGAGATGGCTACACCTTC

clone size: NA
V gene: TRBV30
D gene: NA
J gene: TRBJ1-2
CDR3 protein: CAWAVGQIYGYTF
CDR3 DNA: TGTGCCTGGGCCGTAGGACAGATCTATGGCTACACCTTC

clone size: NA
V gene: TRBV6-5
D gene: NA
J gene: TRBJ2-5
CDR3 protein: CACGARSNRETQYF
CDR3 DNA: TGTGCGTGTGGGGCTAGATCGAACCGCGAGACCCAGTACTTC

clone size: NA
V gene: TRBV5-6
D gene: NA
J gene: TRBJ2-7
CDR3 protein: CASSWSEEQYF
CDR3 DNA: TGTGCCAGCAGCTGGTCCGAAGAGCAGTACTTC

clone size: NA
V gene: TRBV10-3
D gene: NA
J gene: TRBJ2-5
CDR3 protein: CAISVSGLQETQYF
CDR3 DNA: TGTGCCATCAGTGTCTCGGGTTTACAAGAGACCCAGTACTTC

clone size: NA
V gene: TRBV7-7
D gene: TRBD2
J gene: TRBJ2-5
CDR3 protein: CASSAIGTSVQETQYF
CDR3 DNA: TGTGCCAGCAGCGCGATCGGGACTAGCGTACAAGAGACCCAGTACTTC

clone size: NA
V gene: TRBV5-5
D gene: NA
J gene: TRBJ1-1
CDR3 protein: CASSWTGGGTEAFF
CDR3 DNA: TGTGCCAGCAGCTGGACGGGGGGCGGAACTGAAGCTTTCTTT

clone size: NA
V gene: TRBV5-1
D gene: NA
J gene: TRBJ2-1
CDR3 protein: CASSQDSSSYNEQFF
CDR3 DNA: TGCGCCAGCAGTCAGGACTCAAGCTCCTACAATGAGCAGTTCTTC

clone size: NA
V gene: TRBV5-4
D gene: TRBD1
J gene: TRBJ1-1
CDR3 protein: CASSFPGQGATEAFF
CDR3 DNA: TGTGCCAGCAGCTTTCCGGGACAGGGTGCCACTGAAGCTTTCTTT

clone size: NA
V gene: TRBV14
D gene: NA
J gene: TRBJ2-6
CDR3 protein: CASSRRRQTLVSGGANVLTF
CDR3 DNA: TGTGCCAGCAGCCGGAGGAGACAGACTCTCGTCTCTGGTGGGGCCAACGTCCTGACTTTC

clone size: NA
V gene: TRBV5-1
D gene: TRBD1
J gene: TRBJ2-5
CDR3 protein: CASRLQGAQETQYF
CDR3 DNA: TGCGCCAGCAGGCTACAGGGGGCGCAAGAGACCCAGTACTTC

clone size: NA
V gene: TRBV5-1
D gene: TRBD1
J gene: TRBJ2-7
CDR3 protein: CASSLRTGPYEQYF
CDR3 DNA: TGCGCCAGCAGCTTGAGGACAGGGCCCTACGAGCAGTACTTC

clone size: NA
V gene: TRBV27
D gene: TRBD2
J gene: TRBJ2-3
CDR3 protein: CASSFGLAGGPDTQYF
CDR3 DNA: TGTGCCAGCAGTTTTGGACTAGCGGGGGGGCCAGATACGCAGTATTTT

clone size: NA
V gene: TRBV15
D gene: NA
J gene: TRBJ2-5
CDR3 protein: CATSRARGYQETQYF
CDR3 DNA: TGTGCCACCAGCAGAGCAAGGGGGTACCAAGAGACCCAGTACTTC

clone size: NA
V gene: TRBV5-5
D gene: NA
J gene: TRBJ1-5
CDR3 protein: CASSLGAQGQPQHF
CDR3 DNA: TGTGCCAGCAGCTTGGGGGCGCAGGGTCAGCCCCAGCATTTT

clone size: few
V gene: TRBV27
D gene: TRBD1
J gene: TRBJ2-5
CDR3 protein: CASTLRGLSQETQYF
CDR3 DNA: TGTGCCAGCACCCTCAGGGGGCTCTCCCAAGAGACCCAGTACTTC

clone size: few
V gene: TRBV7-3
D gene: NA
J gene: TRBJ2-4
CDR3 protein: CASSFEGGGAKNIQYF
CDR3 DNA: TGTGCCAGCAGCTTTGAAGGCGGGGGCGCCAAAAACATTCAGTACTTC

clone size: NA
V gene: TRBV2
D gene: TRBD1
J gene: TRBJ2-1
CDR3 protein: CASSKDGTGTYNEQFF
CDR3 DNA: TGTGCCAGCAGTAAGGACGGGACAGGGACCTACAATGAGCAGTTCTTC

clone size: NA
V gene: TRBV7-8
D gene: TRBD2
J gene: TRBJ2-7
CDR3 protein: CASSFSGVIGEQYF
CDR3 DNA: TGTGCCAGCAGCTTTAGCGGGGTTATCGGCGAGCAGTACTTC

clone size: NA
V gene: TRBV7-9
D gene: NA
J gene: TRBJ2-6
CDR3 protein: CASSLGRQRLHSGANVLTF
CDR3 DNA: TGTGCCAGCAGCTTAGGACGGCAAAGGCTACATTCTGGGGCCAACGTCCTGACTTTC

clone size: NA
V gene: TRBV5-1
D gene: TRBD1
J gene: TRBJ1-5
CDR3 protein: CASSFGQGSNQPQHF
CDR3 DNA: TGCGCCAGCAGCTTTGGACAGGGTAGCAATCAGCCCCAGCATTTT

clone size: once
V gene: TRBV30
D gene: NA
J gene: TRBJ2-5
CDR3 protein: CAWSVWGKETQYF
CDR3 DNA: TGTGCCTGGAGTGTATGGGGGAAAGAGACCCAGTACTTC

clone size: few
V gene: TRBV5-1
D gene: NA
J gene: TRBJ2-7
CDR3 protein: CASSLVGGLTGPSGSEQYF
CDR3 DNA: TGCGCCAGCAGCTTGGTGGGGGGCTTGACAGGCCCTTCGGGGAGCGAGCAGTACTTC

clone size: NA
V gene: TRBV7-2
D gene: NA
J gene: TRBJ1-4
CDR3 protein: CASSLDVRSREKLFF
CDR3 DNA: TGTGCCAGCAGCTTAGACGTCAGGTCACGCGAAAAACTGTTTTTT

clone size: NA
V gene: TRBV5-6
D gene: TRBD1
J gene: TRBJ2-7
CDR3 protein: CASSSGTANTYEQYF
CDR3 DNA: TGTGCCAGCAGCTCTGGGACAGCTAACACCTACGAGCAGTACTTC

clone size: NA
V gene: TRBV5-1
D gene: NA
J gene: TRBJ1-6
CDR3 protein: CASSSPGTGVSHF
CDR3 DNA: TGCGCCAGCAGCTCCCCGGGAACAGGAGTCTCCCACTTT

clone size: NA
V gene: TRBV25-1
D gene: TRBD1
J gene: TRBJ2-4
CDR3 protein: CASSDRTGLDIQYF
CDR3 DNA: TGTGCCAGCAGTGACCGGACAGGGCTGGACATTCAGTACTTC

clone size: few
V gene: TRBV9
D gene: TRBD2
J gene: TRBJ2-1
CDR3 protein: CASSGLAGASIYNEQFF
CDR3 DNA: TGTGCCAGCAGCGGACTAGCGGGGGCCTCCATCTACAATGAGCAGTTCTTC

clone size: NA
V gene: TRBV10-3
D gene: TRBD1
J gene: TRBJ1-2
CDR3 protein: CAIRKGQGKNSNYGYTF
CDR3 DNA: TGTGCCATCAGGAAAGGACAGGGAAAGAATTCTAACTATGGCTACACCTTC

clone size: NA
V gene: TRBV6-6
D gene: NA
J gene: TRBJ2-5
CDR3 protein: CASSETGQGTQYF
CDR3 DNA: TGTGCCAGCAGTGAGACAGGTCAAGGGACCCAGTACTTC

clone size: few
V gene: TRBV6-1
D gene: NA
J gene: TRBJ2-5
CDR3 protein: CASSERTMGETQYF
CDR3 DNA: TGTGCCAGCAGTGAAAGAACGATGGGAGAGACCCAGTACTTC

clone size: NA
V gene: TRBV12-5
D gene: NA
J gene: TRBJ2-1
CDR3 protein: CASGSWDQGLGEQFF
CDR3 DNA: TGTGCTAGTGGTTCTTGGGATCAGGGTTTGGGTGAGCAGTTCTTC

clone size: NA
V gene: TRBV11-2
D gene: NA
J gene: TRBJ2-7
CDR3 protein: CASSLASQGPSYEQYF
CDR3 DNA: TGTGCCAGCAGCTTAGCAAGCCAGGGGCCCTCCTACGAGCAGTACTTC

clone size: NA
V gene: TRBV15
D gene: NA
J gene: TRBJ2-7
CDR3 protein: CATSGGGAIYEQYF
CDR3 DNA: TGTGCCACCAGCGGGGGCGGGGCGATCTACGAGCAGTACTTC

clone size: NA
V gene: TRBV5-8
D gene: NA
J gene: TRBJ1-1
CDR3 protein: CASSLAFSGYGAFF
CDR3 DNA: TGTGCCAGCAGCTTGGCCTTTTCGGGCTACGGAGCTTTCTTT

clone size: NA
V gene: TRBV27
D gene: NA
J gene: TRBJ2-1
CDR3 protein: CASSFLSWHEQFF
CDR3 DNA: TGTGCCAGCAGTTTCCTTAGTTGGCATGAGCAGTTCTTC

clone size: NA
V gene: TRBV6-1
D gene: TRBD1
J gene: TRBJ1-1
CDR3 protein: CASRGAGGLAAFF
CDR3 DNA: TGTGCCAGCAGGGGGGCAGGGGGCCTAGCCGCTTTCTTT

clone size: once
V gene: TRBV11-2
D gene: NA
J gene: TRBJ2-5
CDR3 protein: CASSLGQGFRETQYF
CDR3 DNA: TGTGCCAGCAGCTTAGGGCAGGGGTTTCGAGAGACCCAGTACTTC

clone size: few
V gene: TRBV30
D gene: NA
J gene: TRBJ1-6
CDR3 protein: CAWTNNSPLHF
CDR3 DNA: TGTGCCTGGACGAATAATTCACCCCTCCACTTT